This TCR beta chain appears in the sequencing data of a study of cytomegalovirus exposure and HLA in healthy donors. Whole-study results and caveats: Most CMV-associated TCR beta chains appeared HLA-restricted in a later analysis. Available immune exposure information was restricted to CMV serostatus only.

Vbeta (60) and Jbeta (13) primers were used in the PCR. Original methodology: Among the unique TCR beta chains that a later analysis counted, 75 million to 85 million in all, about 11 million were shared. Assay: immunoSEQ multiplex PCR; the TCRdb copy retains only in-frame clones and omits some. V, J and clone size were drawn from that table, and D and trimming were deduced from the DNA. The table records 140,000 or so clones, around 80% of them present only once. Notes on this clone: The antigen is undetermined.

The sequence was collected from a boy aged 2 to 10 in good health and CMV-seronegative. Input material: PBMCs.

The CDR3: CASSLTGGGTNEKLFF. The CDR3 nucleotides read TGTGCCAGCAGCTTGACAGGGGGCGGAACTAATGAAAAACTGTTTTTT. The V call is TRBV11-2, the J call TRBJ1-4; 10 nucleotides line up with TRBD1. J was trimmed by 1 base and V by 3 bases; bases with no gene match: 2. The CDR3 consists of 16 residues. CDR1 and CDR2 (germline): SGHAT, FQNNGV.